The 22 T cell receptor beta chains listed next were all sequenced from one sample in a study of OX40 agonist ivuxolimab in advanced cancers. Some clones are missing from TCRdb's copy, which holds only in-frame ones; the method was immunoSEQ multiplex PCR. The data contain tens of thousands of clones, roughly nine tenths of them singletons. The material sequenced was CD4+ or CD8+ T cells sorted from blood, taken in a trial of the OX40 agonist ivuxolimab. The receptors originated from an adult with an advanced solid tumor such as melanoma, head and neck, liver or kidney cancer.

This chain joins TRBV7-6 and TRBJ2-7; no clear D gene. Trimming removed 1 base from V and 1 base from J, with 8 bases in between. The CDR3 runs to 14 residues. Germline loops: CDR1 SGHVS, CDR2 FNYEAQ. This CDR3 is CASSLGHQSYEQYF. The CDR3 region has the DNA TGTGCCAGCAGCTTAGGGCATCAGTCCTACGAGCAGTACTTC.

This chain links TRBV6-5 with TRBJ2-7; TRBD1 matches 12 bases. The CDR3 sequence is 14 residues long. Trimming removed 5 bases from V and 10 bases from J; junction bases left unmatched: 9. CDR1 and CDR2 from the germline V gene are MNHEY and SVGAGI. CDR3 bases: TGTGCCAGCAGTCGGGGGACAGGGGGCGAACATCAGTACTTC. Protein product: CASSRGTGGEHQYF.

By proportion, this clone is medium-sized. This chain joins TRBV5-8 and TRBJ2-7; the D gene is possibly TRBD1 (5 bases). V lost 6 bases to trimming and J lost 6 bases, with 16 bases between them. Germline loops: CDR1 SGHTS, CDR2 YDEGEE. The CDR3 consists of 13 residues. CDR3 nucleotides: TGTGCCAGCACCCTCCGGACATTCGGCGAGCAGTACTTC. This translates into CASTLRTFGEQYF. The full variable domain, completed using reference TRBV5-8 and TRBJ2-7, is EAGVTQSPTHLIKTRGQQATLRCSPISGHTSVYWYQQALGLGLQFLLWYDEGEERNRGNFPPRFSGRQFPNYSSELNVNALELEDSALYLCASTLRTFGEQYFGPGTRLTVT.

This chain uses TRBV6-1 with TRBJ2-7, with 7 bases fitting TRBD2. This CDR3 is built from 14 residues. The germline V gene has CDR1 MNHNS and CDR2 SASEGT. V lost 10 bases to trimming and J lost 1 base; unmatched junction nucleotides: 10. In nucleotides, the CDR3 is TGTGCCACGGATGCTAGCGGAGTTTCCTACGAGCAGTACTTC. Its protein product is CATDASGVSYEQYF.

The chain combines TRBV10-3 with TRBJ1-4; 8 nucleotides agree with TRBD1. The CDR3 has 14 amino acids. J gave up 2 bases and V 4 bases, and 0 bases lay outside the gene matches. The V gene's germline CDR1 is ENHRY and CDR2 SYGVKD. The CDR3 loop is CAISGTGTNEKLFF. DNA of the CDR3: TGTGCCATCAGTGGGACAGGGACTAATGAAAAACTGTTTTTT.

Points on this clone: An end of the junction does not agree with germline; a read error may underlie this. The chain carries TRBV9 and TRBJ2-7; 8 bases are a match to TRBD2. This CDR3 is 14 amino acids long. Germline V CDR1 and CDR2: SGDLS, YYNGEE. The CDR3 coding sequence is TGTGCCAGCGGCGTAGATTGGACTAGCAGCGAGCAGTACTTC. Protein: CASGVDWTSSEQYF.

The genes are TRBV14 and TRBJ2-1; 8 bases match TRBD1. Germline V lookup: CDR1 SGHDN, CDR2 FVKESK. This CDR3 is 18 amino acids long. Trimming removed 2 bases from V and 1 base from J; junction bases left unmatched: 10. In nucleotides, the CDR3 is TGTGCCAGCAGCCAACGTACAGGGGGATACTCATCCTACAATGAGCAGTTCTTC. It specifies CASSQRTGGYSSYNEQFF.

The chain recombines TRBV29-1 with TRBJ1-2, with D hard to call. This CDR3 is 13 amino acids long. Trimming shortened V by 6 bases and J by 7 bases, and 18 bases separated the two germline ends. CDR1 and CDR2 from the germline V gene are SQVTM and ANQGSEA. The DNA of the CDR3 is TGCAGCGTCGCGTGGGGAGGAAAAAGTGGCTACACCTTC. Residues: CSVAWGGKSGYTF.

The CDR3 nucleotides are TGTGCCAGCAGCGTACTCGGTGAAAGCTCCTACAATGAGCAGTTCTTC. This encodes CASSVLGESSYNEQFF. The chain is built from TRBV9 and TRBJ2-1; D is unclear. This CDR3 contains 16 residues. V lost 1 base and J 0 bases, leaving 11 bases between the germline ends. Germline loops: CDR1 SGDLS, CDR2 YYNGEE.

The gene calls are TRBV10-3 and TRBJ2-1; 8 nucleotides align to TRBD1. This CDR3 has 16 amino acids. Losses at the gene ends were 3 bases for V and 0 bases for J; bases not matched to a gene: 4. CDR1 and CDR2 (germline): ENHRY, SYGVKD. CDR3 loop: CAISDRQGTSYNEQFF. CDR3 sequence (DNA): TGTGCCATCAGTGATCGACAGGGGACCTCCTACAATGAGCAGTTCTTC.

The chain recombines TRBV7-2 with TRBJ1-1, with 7 bases lining up with TRBD1. Germline V gene sequence: CDR1 SGHTA, CDR2 FQGNSA. V trimming: 4 bases; J trimming: 1 base; junction bases outside the gene matches: 9. The CDR3 has 16 residues. The CDR3 sequence is CASSSYSRTGNTEAFF. In nucleotides, the CDR3 is TGTGCCAGCAGCTCCTACTCCAGGACAGGGAACACTGAAGCTTTCTTT.

The chain recombines TRBV7-2 with TRBJ1-2; D remains unclear. Germline V gene lookup returns CDR1 SGHTA and CDR2 FQGNSA. Trimming pared 5 bases from V and 7 bases from J, leaving 11 bases between. The CDR3 loop spans 12 amino acids. The CDR3 region is CASSLHGFGYTF. The CDR3 DNA follows: TGTGCCAGCAGCCTCCACGGTTTTGGCTACACCTTC.

The V and J genes are TRBV6-5 and TRBJ2-5; no reliable D call. Germline values: CDR1 MNHEY, CDR2 SVGAGI. V gave up 3 bases and J gave up 3 bases, with 14 bases separating them. The CDR3 loop spans 15 amino acids. The CDR3, as DNA: TGTGCCAGCAGTTATTGGGCGAGTGGGGAAGAGACCCAGTACTTC. Amino acid sequence: CASSYWASGEETQYF.

The chain has TRBV20-1 and TRBJ2-5, with D unclear. CDR1 is DFQATT, CDR2 SNEGSKA, per germline (reference sequence). The CDR3 totals 11 residues. V gave up 7 bases and J gave up 4 bases, with 10 bases separating them. CDR3 sequence reads: CSVAPIETQYF. The CDR3 DNA is TGCAGTGTGGCCCCGATAGAGACCCAGTACTTC.

V is TRBV6-6 and J is TRBJ1-2, with no clear D. In germline, CDR1 is MNHNY, CDR2 SVGAGI (reference sequence). This CDR3 contains 15 residues. Trimming cost V 0 bases and J 4 bases, with 12 bases left between them. CDR3 in DNA: TGTGCCAGCAGTTACTCGACGGCAGCACTCTATGGCTACACCTTC. Translating gives CASSYSTAALYGYTF.

This CDR3 is CASSLAGRGTDTQYF. CDR3 nucleotide sequence: TGTGCCAGCAGCTTAGCGGGGAGGGGCACAGATACGCAGTATTTT. The chain combines TRBV5-6 with TRBJ2-3; 7 bases map to TRBD2. Germline values: CDR1 SGHDT, CDR2 YYEEEE. With 2 bases clipped from V and 1 base from J, the junction kept 4 bases outside the gene matches. This CDR3 region has 15 residues.

This chain links TRBV27 with TRBJ2-7; 14 bases line up with TRBD2. The CDR3 runs to 14 residues. V lost 6 bases to trimming and J lost 4 bases; unmatched junction nucleotides: 2. CDR1 and CDR2 (germline): MNHEY, SMNVEV (reference sequence). CDR3 bases: TGTGCCAGCAGAGGGACTAGCGGGAGTTACGAGCAGTACTTC. Translated: CASRGTSGSYEQYF.

This sequence joins TRBV19 and TRBJ2-4; D remains unclear. CDR1 is LNHDA and CDR2 is SQIVND in the germline V gene (reference sequence). V lost 6 bases to trimming and J lost 0 bases, with 12 bases between them. This CDR3 region has 15 residues. The CDR3 sequence is CASSHDRVAKNIQYF. Written as DNA, the CDR3 is TGTGCCAGTAGCCATGACCGGGTAGCCAAAAACATTCAGTACTTC.

The V gene is TRBV7-9, the J gene TRBJ2-5; D perhaps matches TRBD2 (6 bases). The CDR3 consists of 15 residues. Germline V gene lookup returns CDR1 SEHNR and CDR2 FQNEAQ (reference sequence). V dropped 4 bases and J dropped 5 bases, with 17 bases sitting between them. CDR3 bases: TGTGCCAGCAGCTCCTCTTACGGGAGAGTGGAGACCCAGTACTTC. Translation gives CASSSSYGRVETQYF.

Turning to this clone: This same CDR3 is encoded by further DNA sequences in the sample. The gene calls are TRBV10-3 and TRBJ1-1; D is unclear. This CDR3 is built from 13 residues. CDR1 and CDR2 from the germline V gene are ENHRY and SYGVKD. Trimming shortened V by 0 bases and J by 0 bases, and 2 bases separated the two germline ends. The CDR3 DNA follows: TGTGCCATCAGTGAGTCGGTGAACACTGAAGCTTTCTTT. This translates into CAISESVNTEAFF.

The V call is TRBV28, the J call TRBJ1-5, with a possible D match to TRBD1 (5 bases). Per germline, CDR1 MDHEN and CDR2 SYDVKM. The CDR3 covers 14 residues. The ends were cut back, 6 bases at V and 7 bases at J, with 16 bases in the middle. The CDR3 DNA reads as TGTGCCAGCAGCAACGGGGGGATGGGGCAGCCCCAGCATTTT. Its translation: CASSNGGMGQPQHF.

The table lists this clone with a count of one. The J gene is TRBJ2-5, the V gene TRBV5-1, with 10 bases aligning to TRBD1. The CDR3 contains 14 residues. J was trimmed by 11 bases and V by 2 bases; bases with no gene match: 9. The germline CDR1 and CDR2 sequences are SGHRS and YFSETQ. The CDR3 here is CASSLTGTGERQYF. CDR3 nucleotide sequence: TGCGCCAGCAGCTTAACCGGGACAGGGGAGCGGCAGTACTTC.